A single sample gave rise to the 6 T cell receptor beta chains below, sequenced in a study of T cell responses to AZD1222 COVID-19 vaccine. Produced via immunoSEQ multiplex PCR; TCRdb's table is partial and in-frame only. The sample includes around 87,000 clones, approximately 91% of them seen just once. The source was peripheral blood, collected on day 0 of AZD1222 vaccination. Source of these receptors: an adult in good health.

The genes are TRBV6-2 or TRBV6-3 and TRBJ2-1, with D possibly matching TRBD2 (5 bases). Germline loops: CDR1 MNHEY, CDR2 SVGEGT. V was cut by 3 bases and J by 9 bases, with 18 bases left in between. The length of the CDR3 is 15 residues. The CDR3 region is CASSYLAPFESEQFF. DNA of the CDR3: TGTGCCAGCAGTTATCTAGCTCCGTTTGAGAGTGAGCAGTTCTTC.

This clone was recorded once. The CDR3 bases are TGTGCCAGCAGTTTCGGGGCTCAAGAGACCCAGTACTTC. Translated: CASSFGAQETQYF. The chain links TRBV28 to TRBJ2-5, with D tentatively TRBD1 or TRBD2 (5 bases each). The CDR3 is 13 amino acids. Germline V gene lookup returns CDR1 MDHEN and CDR2 SYDVKM. V was cut by 3 bases and J by 2 bases, with 7 bases left in between.

The rearrangement uses TRBV3-1 (or the pseudogene TRBV3-2) and TRBJ1-6, with D perhaps TRBD1 (5 bases). The CDR3 spans 18 residues. Per germline, CDR1 LGHDT and CDR2 YNNKEL (reference sequence). Trimming stripped 0 bases from V and 7 bases from J, with 19 bases between. CDR3 sequence reads: CASSQERGMAPNNSPLHF. The DNA of the CDR3 is TGTGCCAGCAGCCAAGAGAGGGGCATGGCCCCGAACAATTCACCCCTCCACTTT.

The chain has TRBV7-8 and TRBJ1-1; possibly TRBD1 for D (6 bases). CDR1 is SGHVS and CDR2 is FQNEAQ in the germline V gene. V was pared by 1 base and J by 0 bases, with 15 bases between. The CDR3 is 17 amino acids. In DNA, the CDR3 is TGTGCCAGCAGCTTAGGAGAGGACAGCGCCTTGAACACTGAAGCTTTCTTT. It encodes CASSLGEDSALNTEAFF.

The rearrangement joins TRBV5-4 to TRBJ2-7, with 12 bases lining up with TRBD2. The CDR3 contains 15 residues. The trim removed 4 bases at V and 4 bases at J, leaving 6 bases unmatched. Germline V gene data show CDR1 as SGHNT and CDR2 as YYREEE (reference sequence). CDR3 bases: TGTGCCAGCAGCCATAAACTAGCGGGGGGATACGAGCAGTACTTC. Protein product: CASSHKLAGGYEQYF.

The V call is TRBV9, the J call TRBJ2-5; a weak D match, TRBD1 (6 bases). The CDR3 runs to 17 residues. Germline V CDR1 and CDR2: SGDLS, YYNGEE. The V end was cut by 4 bases, the J end by 4 bases, with 23 bases between. In nucleotides, the CDR3 is TGTGCCAGCAGCCCCTCCCCCCAGGGGCGAGGCGTAGAGACCCAGTACTTC. It codes for CASSPSPQGRGVETQYF.